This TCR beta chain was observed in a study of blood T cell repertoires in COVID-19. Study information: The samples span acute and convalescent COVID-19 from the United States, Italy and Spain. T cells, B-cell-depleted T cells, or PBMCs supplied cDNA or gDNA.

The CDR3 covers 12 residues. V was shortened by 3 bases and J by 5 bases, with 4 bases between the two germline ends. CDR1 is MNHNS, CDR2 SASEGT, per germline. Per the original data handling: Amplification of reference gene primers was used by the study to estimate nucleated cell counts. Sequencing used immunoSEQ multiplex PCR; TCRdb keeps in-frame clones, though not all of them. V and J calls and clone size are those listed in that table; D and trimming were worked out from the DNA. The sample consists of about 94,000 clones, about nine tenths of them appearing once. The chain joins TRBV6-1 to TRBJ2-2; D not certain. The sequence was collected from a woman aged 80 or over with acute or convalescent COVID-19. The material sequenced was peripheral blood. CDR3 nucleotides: TGTGCCAGCAGTGATCGGACCGGGGAGCTGTTTTTT. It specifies CASSDRTGELFF.